The 8 T cell receptor beta chains given below trace back to one sample, sequenced in a study of T cells of healthy individuals. One entry per CDR3 protein, called by TCRdb with MiXCR from the 5' RACE reads. The sample lists 95,000 to 100,000 distinct CDR3 sequences, 17% occurring once. The receptors were sampled from a human donor in good health.

The chain recombines TRBV28 with TRBJ2-3, with 12 bases lining up with TRBD1. V lost 6 bases, J lost 2 bases, and 3 bases stayed unmatched. This CDR3 has 15 residues. CDR1 MDHEN and CDR2 SYDVKM come from the germline V gene. CDR3 loop: CASRGQGAATDTQYF. The CDR3 nucleotides read TGTGCCAGCAGGGGACAGGGGGCAGCCACAGATACGCAGTATTTT.

This clonotype occurred a few times. The chain links TRBV27 to TRBJ2-3; no firm D call. Trimming took 6 bases from V and 2 from J, leaving 12 bases between them. Germline CDR1 reads MNHEY; CDR2 reads SMNVEV (reference sequence). The CDR3 consists of 14 residues. In DNA form, the CDR3 reads TGTGCCAGCAGCTCCCGGACCCCCACAGATACGCAGTATTTT. This encodes CASSSRTPTDTQYF.

This clonotype turned up a few times. This chain joins TRBV21-1 and TRBJ2-1; the table gives TRBD1 as D, unverified against the DNA. TRBV21-1 is tagged as a pseudogene. CDR3 length equals 16 residues. Here the CDR3 reads CASSPRQGMRDNEQFF. In nucleotides, the CDR3 is TGTGCCAGCAGCCCTAGGCAGGGAATGAGGGACAATGAGCAGTTCTTC.

This clonotype was counted many times. V is TRBV7-9 and J is TRBJ1-1, with D possibly being TRBD1 (6 bases). The CDR3 consists of 15 residues. V was shortened by 5 bases and J by 4 bases, with 17 bases between the two germline ends. CDR1 and CDR2 from the germline V gene are SEHNR and FQNEAQ (reference sequence). The CDR3 sequence is CASSRTERGATEAFF. The DNA of the CDR3 is TGTGCCAGCAGCCGTACCGAAAGGGGGGCCACTGAAGCTTTCTTT.

This clonotype came up many times. V gene TRBV2 combines with J gene TRBJ1-6; TRBD1 matches at 8 bases. CDR3 size: 14 residues. Germline loops: CDR1 SNHLY, CDR2 FYNNEI. V shed 6 bases and J 9 bases; nucleotides not matched to a gene: 7. In nucleotides, the CDR3 is TGTGCCAGCAGGCGGACAGGGTTGAGTTCACCCCTCCACTTT. It translates to CASRRTGLSSPLHF.

This clonotype was observed at least ten times. J is TRBJ2-3 and V is TRBV7-3; D may correspond to TRBD1 or TRBD2 (6 bases each). Germline CDR1 and CDR2: SGHTA and FQGTGA. The CDR3 contains 15 residues. V was cut by 1 base and J by 2 bases, with 10 bases left in between. The CDR3 DNA reads as TGTGCCAGCAGCTTAAGAGGGGGGTTCACAGATACGCAGTATTTT. Its translation: CASSLRGGFTDTQYF.

The chain uses TRBV6-2 or TRBV6-3 and TRBJ1-2; maybe TRBD1 (5 bases). This CDR3 has 16 amino acids. Germline CDR1 reads MNHEY; CDR2 reads SVGEGT. V lost 0 bases and J 6 bases, leaving 17 bases between the germline ends. DNA of the CDR3: TGTGCCAGCAGTTACTCGATGGCAGGGACCTTTAATGGCTACACCTTC. Translation: CASSYSMAGTFNGYTF.

This rearrangement joins TRBV5-1 to TRBJ2-6; tentative D call: TRBD2 (5 bases). The CDR3 contains 16 residues. CDR1 is SGHRS, CDR2 YFSETQ, per germline. The V and J ends lost 4 bases and 0 bases respectively, with 11 bases between them. CDR3 residues: CASSASGSSGANVLTF. In nucleotides, the CDR3 is TGCGCCAGCAGCGCTTCGGGGAGCTCTGGGGCCAACGTCCTGACTTTC.